What follows is one TCR beta chain and its context. This entry is derived from a study of T cell repertoires in aging, cancer and after chemotherapy. Study in general: Roughly 8.8 million TCR reads made up the full dataset.

TRB rearrangements spanning V, D and J were amplified using mixed TRB-A/B primers. TCRdb reprocessed the multiplex PCR reads via MiXCR and lists one record per CDR3 protein. The sample yields about 2,300 distinct CDR3 sequences, around 28% seen once. TCR beta rearrangements were amplified from peripheral blood genomic DNA. Trimming cost V 5 bases and J 10 bases; bases outside gene matches: 6. CDR1 and CDR2 from the germline V gene are LNHDA and SQIVND (reference sequence). CDR3 length equals 13 residues. Sequencing was performed on blood. This sequence joins TRBV19 and TRBJ1-4, with TRBD1 identical over 8 bases. This TCR came from a human donor with a solid tumor. The CDR3 DNA follows: TGTGCCAGTAGTCTGGACAGGGAAGGAAAACTGTTTTTT. Encoded protein: CASSLDREGKLFF.